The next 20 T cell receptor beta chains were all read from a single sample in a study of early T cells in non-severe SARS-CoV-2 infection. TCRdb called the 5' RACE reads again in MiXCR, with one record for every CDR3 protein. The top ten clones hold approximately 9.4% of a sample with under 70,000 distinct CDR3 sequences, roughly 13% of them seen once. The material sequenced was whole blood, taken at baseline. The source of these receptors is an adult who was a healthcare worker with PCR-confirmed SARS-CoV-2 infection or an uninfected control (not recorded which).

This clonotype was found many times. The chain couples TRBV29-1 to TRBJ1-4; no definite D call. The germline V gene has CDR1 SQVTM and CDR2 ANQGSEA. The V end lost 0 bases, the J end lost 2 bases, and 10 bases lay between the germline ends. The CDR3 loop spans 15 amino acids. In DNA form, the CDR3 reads TGCAGCGTTGAAGATGAGAGTGGGACTAATGAAAAACTGTTTTTT. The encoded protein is CSVEDESGTNEKLFF.

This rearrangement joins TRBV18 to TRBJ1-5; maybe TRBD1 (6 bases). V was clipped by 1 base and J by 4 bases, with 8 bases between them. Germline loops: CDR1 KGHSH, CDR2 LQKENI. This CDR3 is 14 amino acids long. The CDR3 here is CASSPRQGNQPQHF. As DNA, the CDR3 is TGTGCCAGCTCACCACGGCAGGGGAATCAGCCCCAGCATTTT.

The CDR3 protein is CASRKREVDEQYF. CDR3 nucleotide sequence: TGTGCCAGCAGAAAGCGGGAGGTCGACGAGCAGTACTTC. The gene calls are TRBV2 and TRBJ2-7; 9 positions match TRBD2. The CDR3 has 13 residues. Looked up from germline, CDR1 is SNHLY and CDR2 is FYNNEI. Trimming cost V 6 bases and J 5 bases; bases outside gene matches: 5. Supplemented by reference TRBV2 and TRBJ2-7, the full variable domain reads EPEVTQTPSHQVTQMGQEVILRCVPISNHLYFYWYRQILGQKVEFLVSFYNNEISEKSEIFDDQFSVERPDGSNFTLKIRSTKLEDSAMYFCASRKREVDEQYFGPGTRLTVT.

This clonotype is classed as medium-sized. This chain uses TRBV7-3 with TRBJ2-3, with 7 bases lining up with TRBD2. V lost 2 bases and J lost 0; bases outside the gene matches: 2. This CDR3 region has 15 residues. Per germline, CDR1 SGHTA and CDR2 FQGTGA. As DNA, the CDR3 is TGTGCCAGCAGCTTAGTCGGGGGGAGCACAGATACGCAGTATTTT. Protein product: CASSLVGGSTDTQYF.

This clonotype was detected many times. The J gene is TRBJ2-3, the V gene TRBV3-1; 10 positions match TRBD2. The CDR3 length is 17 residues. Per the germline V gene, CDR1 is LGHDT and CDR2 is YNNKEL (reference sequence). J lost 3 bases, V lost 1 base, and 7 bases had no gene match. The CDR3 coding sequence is TGTGCCAGCAGCCAAGTGGGAGTGACTAGCGGGACAGATACGCAGTATTTT. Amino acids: CASSQVGVTSGTDTQYF.

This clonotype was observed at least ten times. CDR3 protein: CASRSGTLNTGELFF. CDR3 coding DNA: TGTGCCAGTAGGAGCGGGACACTGAACACCGGGGAGCTGTTTTTT. J is TRBJ2-2 and V is TRBV19; tentative D call: TRBD2 (7 bases). This CDR3 has 15 residues. V gave up 6 bases and J gave up 1 base, with 12 bases separating them. Germline assignment: CDR1 LNHDA and CDR2 SQIVND (reference sequence). Filled out from reference TRBV19 and TRBJ2-2, the complete variable domain reads DGGITQSPKYLFRKEGQNVTLSCEQNLNHDAMYWYRQDPGQGLRLIYYSQIVNDFQKGDIAEGYSVSREKKESFPLTVTSAQKNPTAFYLCASRSGTLNTGELFFGEGSRLTVL.

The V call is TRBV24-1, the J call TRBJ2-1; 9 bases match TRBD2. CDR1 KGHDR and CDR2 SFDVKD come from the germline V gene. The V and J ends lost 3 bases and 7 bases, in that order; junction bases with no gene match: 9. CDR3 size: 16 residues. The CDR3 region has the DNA TGTGCCACCAGTGATACGGCTAGCGGGACGAGGAATGAGCAGTTCTTC. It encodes CATSDTASGTRNEQFF.

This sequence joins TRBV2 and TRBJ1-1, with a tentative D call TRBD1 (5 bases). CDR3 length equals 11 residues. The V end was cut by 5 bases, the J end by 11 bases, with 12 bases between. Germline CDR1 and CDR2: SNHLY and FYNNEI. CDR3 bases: TGTGCCAGCAGTTTAACAGGTTCGGCTTTCTTT. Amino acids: CASSLTGSAFF.

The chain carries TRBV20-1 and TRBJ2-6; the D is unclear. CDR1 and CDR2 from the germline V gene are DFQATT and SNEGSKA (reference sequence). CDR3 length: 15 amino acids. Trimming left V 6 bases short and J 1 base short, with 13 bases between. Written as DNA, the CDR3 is TGCAGTGCAAGGCGCCGGGCTTCTGGGGCCAACGTCCTGACTTTC. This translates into CSARRRASGANVLTF.

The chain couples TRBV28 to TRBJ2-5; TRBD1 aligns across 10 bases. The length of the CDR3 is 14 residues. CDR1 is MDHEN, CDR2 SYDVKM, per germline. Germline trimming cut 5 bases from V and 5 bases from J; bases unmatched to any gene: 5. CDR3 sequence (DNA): TGTGCCAGCAGTCCTCGGACAGGGGGGGAGACCCAGTACTTC. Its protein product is CASSPRTGGETQYF.

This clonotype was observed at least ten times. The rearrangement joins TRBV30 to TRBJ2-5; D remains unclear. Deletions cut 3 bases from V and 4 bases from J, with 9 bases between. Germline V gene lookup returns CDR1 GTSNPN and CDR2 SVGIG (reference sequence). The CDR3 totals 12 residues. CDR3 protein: CAWRAPPETQYF. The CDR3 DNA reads TGTGCCTGGAGAGCTCCACCAGAGACCCAGTACTTC.

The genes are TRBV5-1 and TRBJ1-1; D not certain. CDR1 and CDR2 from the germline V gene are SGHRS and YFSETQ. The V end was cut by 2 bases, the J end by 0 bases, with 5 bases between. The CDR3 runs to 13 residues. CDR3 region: CASSLGMNTEAFF. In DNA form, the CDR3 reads TGCGCCAGCAGCTTAGGTATGAACACTGAAGCTTTCTTT.

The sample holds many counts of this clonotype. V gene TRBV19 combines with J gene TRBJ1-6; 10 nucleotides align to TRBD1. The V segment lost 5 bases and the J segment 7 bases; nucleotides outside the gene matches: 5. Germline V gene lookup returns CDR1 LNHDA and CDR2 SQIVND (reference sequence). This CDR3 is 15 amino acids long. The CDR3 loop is CASSSGTGENSPLHF. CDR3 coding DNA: TGTGCCAGTAGTTCCGGGACAGGGGAGAATTCACCCCTCCACTTT. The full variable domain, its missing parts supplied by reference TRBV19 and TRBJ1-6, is DGGITQSPKYLFRKEGQNVTLSCEQNLNHDAMYWYRQDPGQGLRLIYYSQIVNDFQKGDIAEGYSVSREKKESFPLTVTSAQKNPTAFYLCASSSGTGENSPLHFGNGTRLTVT.

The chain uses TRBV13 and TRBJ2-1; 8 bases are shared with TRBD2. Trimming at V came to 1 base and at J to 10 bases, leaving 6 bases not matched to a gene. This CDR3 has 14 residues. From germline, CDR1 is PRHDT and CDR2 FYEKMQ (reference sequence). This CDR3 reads CASSLASTGGEQFF. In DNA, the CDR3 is TGTGCCAGCAGCTTAGCCTCAACGGGAGGGGAGCAGTTCTTC.

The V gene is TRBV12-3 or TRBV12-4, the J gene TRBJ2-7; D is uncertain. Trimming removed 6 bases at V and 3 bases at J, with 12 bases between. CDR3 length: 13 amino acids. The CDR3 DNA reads TGTGCCAGCAGGGATCAGGACGGCTACGAGCAGTACTTC. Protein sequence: CASRDQDGYEQYF.

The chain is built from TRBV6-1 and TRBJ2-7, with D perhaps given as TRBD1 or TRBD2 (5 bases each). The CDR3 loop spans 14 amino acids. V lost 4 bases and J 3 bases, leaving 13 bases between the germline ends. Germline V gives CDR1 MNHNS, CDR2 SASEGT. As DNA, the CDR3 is TGTGCCAGCAGTGTTTCAGGGAGAGGCTACGAGCAGTACTTC. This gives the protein CASSVSGRGYEQYF.

In DNA form, the CDR3 reads TGTGCCAGCAGCCCACAGGGCTCAGAGGGAAAACTGTTTTTT. As protein: CASSPQGSEGKLFF. The chain uses TRBV13 and TRBJ1-4, with D maybe TRBD1 (6 bases). This CDR3 is 14 amino acids long. Trimming took off 5 bases at V and 10 bases at J, with 17 bases between the two ends. CDR1 is PRHDT, CDR2 FYEKMQ, per germline (reference sequence). The full variable domain, with the rest looked up from reference TRBV13 and TRBJ1-4, is AAGVIQSPRHLIKEKRETATLKCYPIPRHDTVYWYQQGPGQDPQFLISFYEKMQSDKGSIPDRFSAQQFSDYHSELNMSSLELGDSALYFCASSPQGSEGKLFFGSGTQLSVL.

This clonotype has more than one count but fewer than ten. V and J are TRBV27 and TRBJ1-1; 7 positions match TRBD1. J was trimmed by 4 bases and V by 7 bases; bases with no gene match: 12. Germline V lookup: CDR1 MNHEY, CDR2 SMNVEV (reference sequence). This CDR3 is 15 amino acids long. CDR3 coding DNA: TGTGCCAGCAAACTCTACAGACAGGGTGGCACTGAAGCTTTCTTT. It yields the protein CASKLYRQGGTEAFF.

Written as DNA, the CDR3 is TGTGCCAGCAGCGCCGGTACGGAAAAACTGTTTTTT. Translating it yields CASSAGTEKLFF. The gene calls are TRBV9 and TRBJ1-4; D is unresolved. V lost 3 bases and J 8 bases, leaving 8 bases between the germline ends. This CDR3 spans 12 amino acids. Germline CDR1 is SGDLS and CDR2 is YYNGEE.

Written as DNA, the CDR3 is TGTGCCAGCAGTTTAGTAGCGGGAGCGAGCGAGCAGTACTTC. The encoded protein is CASSLVAGASEQYF. The chain links TRBV12-3 or TRBV12-4 to TRBJ2-7, with TRBD2 identical over 9 bases. V trimming: 1 base; J trimming: 6 bases; junction bases outside the gene matches: 4. The CDR3 length is 14 residues.